This TCR beta chain was found in a study of identical twins. In TCRdb, the 5' RACE reads were re-called with MiXCR into one record per CDR3 protein. The sample has about 1.7 million distinct CDR3 sequences; about 31% are singletons. In this sample, this clonotype turned up a few times. Its antigen is currently unknown. The study's findings and limits: Within monozygotic twins, out-of-frame TCR alpha sharing was underestimated by the models. Memory repertoires lacked the insertion deficit that abundant cord blood beta clonotypes showed. Findings depended on cross-sectional statistics rather than tracking the same donors.

The CDR3 runs to 15 residues. The germline CDR1 and CDR2 sequences are DFQATT and SNEGSKA (reference sequence). With 0 bases removed from V and 3 bases from J, the gap between germline ends came to 15 bases. Sequenced sample: cord blood. The source of this sequence is a newborn girl in good health. The V gene is TRBV20-1, the J gene TRBJ2-7; a possible D gene is TRBD1 (6 bases). The CDR3 DNA follows: TGCAGTGCTAGAGATCAACAGGGATTAAGCTACGAGCAGTACTTC. It is translated as CSARDQQGLSYEQYF.